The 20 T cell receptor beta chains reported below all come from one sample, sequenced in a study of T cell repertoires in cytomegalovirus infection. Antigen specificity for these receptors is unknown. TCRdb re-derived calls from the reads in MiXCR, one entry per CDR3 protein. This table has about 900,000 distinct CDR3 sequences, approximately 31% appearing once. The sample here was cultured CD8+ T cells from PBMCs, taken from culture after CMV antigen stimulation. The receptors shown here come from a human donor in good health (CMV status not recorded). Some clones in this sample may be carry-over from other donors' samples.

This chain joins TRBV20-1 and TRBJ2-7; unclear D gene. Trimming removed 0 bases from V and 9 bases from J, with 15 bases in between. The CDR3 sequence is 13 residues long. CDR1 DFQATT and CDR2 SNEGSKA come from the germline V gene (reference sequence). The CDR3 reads CSAREDGENWQYF. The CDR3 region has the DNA TGCAGTGCTAGAGAGGACGGAGAAAATTGGCAGTACTTC.

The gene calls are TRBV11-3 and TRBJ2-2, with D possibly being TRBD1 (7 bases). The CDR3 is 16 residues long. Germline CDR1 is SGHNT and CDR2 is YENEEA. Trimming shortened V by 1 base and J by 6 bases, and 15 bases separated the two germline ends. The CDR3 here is CASSLGHRGGPGELFF. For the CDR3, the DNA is TGTGCCAGCAGCTTAGGTCACAGGGGAGGACCCGGGGAGCTGTTTTTT.

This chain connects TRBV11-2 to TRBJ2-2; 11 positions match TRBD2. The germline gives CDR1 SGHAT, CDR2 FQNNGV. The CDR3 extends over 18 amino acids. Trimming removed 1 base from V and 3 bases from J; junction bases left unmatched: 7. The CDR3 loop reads CASSLGGSGGADTGELFF. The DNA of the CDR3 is TGTGCCAGCAGCTTAGGCGGTAGCGGGGGGGCTGACACCGGGGAGCTGTTTTTT.

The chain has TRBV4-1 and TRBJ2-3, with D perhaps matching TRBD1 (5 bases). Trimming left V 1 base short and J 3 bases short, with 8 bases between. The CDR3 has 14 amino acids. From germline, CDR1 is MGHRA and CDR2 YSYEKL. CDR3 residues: CASSQGGTTDTQYF. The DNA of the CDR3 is TGCGCCAGCAGCCAAGGGGGCACGACAGATACGCAGTATTTT.

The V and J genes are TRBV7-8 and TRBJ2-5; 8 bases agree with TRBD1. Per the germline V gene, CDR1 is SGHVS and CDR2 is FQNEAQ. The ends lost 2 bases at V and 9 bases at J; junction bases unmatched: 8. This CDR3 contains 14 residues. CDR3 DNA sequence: TGTGCCAGCAGCTTAAGTGTACAGGGGGAGGCCCAGTACTTC. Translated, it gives CASSLSVQGEAQYF.

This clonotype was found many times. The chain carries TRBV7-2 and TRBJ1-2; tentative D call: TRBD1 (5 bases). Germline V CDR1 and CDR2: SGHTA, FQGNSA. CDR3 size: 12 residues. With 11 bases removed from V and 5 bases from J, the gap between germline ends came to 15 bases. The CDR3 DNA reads TGTGCCGATGGGGGATCGGGTTATGGCTACACCTTC. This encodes CADGGSGYGYTF.

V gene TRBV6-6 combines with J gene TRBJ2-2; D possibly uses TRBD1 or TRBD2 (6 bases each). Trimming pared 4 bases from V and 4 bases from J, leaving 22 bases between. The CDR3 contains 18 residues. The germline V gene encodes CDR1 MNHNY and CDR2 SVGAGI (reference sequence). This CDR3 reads CASSSYKRPGAGTGELFF. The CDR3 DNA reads TGTGCCAGCAGTTCCTACAAACGCCCGGGGGCGGGCACCGGGGAGCTGTTTTTT.

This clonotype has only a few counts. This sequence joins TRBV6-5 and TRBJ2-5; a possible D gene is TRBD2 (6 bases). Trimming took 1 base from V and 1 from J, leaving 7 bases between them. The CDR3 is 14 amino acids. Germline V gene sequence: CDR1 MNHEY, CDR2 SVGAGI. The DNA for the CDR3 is TGTGCCAGCAGTTACTGGGACTCCCAAGAGACCCAGTACTTC. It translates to CASSYWDSQETQYF.

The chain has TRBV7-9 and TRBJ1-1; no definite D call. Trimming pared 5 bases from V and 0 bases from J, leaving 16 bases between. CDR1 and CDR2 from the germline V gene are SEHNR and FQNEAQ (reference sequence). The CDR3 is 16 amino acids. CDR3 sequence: CASSQPGYRMNTEAFF. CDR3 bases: TGTGCCAGCAGCCAACCTGGGTACAGAATGAACACTGAAGCTTTCTTT.

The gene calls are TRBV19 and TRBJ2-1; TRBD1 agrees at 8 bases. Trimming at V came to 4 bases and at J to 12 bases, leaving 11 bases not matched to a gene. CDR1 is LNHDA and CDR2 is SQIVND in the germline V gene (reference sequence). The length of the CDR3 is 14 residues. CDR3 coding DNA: TGTGCCAGTAGTACAATTTCACTCGGACAGGGGCAGTTCTTC. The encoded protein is CASSTISLGQGQFF.

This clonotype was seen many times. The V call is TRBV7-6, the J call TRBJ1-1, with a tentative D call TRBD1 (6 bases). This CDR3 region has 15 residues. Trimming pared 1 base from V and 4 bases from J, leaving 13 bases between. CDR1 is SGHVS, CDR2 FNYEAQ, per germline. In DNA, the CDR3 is TGTGCCAGCAGCTTAGGAGGTGGGGGGCGCACTGAAGCTTTCTTT. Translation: CASSLGGGGRTEAFF.

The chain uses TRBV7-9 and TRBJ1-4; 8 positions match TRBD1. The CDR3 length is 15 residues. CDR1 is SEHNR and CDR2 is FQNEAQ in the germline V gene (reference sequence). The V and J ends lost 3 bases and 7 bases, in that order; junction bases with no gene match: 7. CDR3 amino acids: CASSFRTGSLEKLFF. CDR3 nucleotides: TGTGCCAGCAGCTTTCGGACAGGGAGTCTTGAAAAACTGTTTTTT.

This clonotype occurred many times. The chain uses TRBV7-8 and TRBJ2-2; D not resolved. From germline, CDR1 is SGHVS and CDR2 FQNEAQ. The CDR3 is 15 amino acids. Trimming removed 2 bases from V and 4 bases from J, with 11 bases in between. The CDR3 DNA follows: TGTGCCAGCAGCTTAAGTTCCAGCTCCACCGGGGAGCTGTTTTTT. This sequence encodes CASSLSSSSTGELFF.

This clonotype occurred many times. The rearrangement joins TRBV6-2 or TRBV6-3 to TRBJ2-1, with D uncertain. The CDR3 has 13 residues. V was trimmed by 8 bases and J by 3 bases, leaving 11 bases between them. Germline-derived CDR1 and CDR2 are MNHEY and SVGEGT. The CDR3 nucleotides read TGTGCCAGCGGGCTGCTCAGCTACAATGAGCAGTTCTTC. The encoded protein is CASGLLSYNEQFF.

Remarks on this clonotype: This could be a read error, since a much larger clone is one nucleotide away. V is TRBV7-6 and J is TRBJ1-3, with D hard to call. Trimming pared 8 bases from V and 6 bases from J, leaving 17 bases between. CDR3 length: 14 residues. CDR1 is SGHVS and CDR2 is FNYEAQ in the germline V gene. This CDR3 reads CASVAHGVENTIYF. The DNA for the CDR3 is TGTGCCAGCGTCGCGCATGGGGTTGAAAACACCATATATTTT.

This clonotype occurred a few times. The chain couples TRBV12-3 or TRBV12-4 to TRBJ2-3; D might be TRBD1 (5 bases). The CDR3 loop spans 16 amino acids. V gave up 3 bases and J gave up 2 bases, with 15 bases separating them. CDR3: CASSFQGSKDTDTQYF. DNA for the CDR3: TGTGCCAGCAGTTTTCAGGGCTCGAAGGACACAGATACGCAGTATTTT.

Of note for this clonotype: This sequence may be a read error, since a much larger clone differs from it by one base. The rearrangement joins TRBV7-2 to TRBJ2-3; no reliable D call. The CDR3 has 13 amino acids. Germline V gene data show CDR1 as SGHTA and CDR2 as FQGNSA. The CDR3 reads CANSLLRADTQYF. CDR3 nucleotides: TGTGCCAACAGCTTATTACGGGCTGATACGCAGTATTTT. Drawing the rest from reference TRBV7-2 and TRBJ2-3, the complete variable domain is GAGVSQSPSNKVTEKGKDVELRCDPISGHTALYWYRQSLGQGLEFLIYFQGNSAPDKSGLPSDRFSAERTGGSVSTLTIQRTQQEDSAVYLCANSLLRADTQYFGPGTRLTVL.

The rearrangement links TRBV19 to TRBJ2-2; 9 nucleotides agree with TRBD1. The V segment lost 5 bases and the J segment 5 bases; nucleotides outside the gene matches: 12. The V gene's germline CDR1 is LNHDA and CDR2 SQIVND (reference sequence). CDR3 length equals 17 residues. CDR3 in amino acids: CASSGRDRAWLTGELFF. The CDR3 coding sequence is TGTGCCAGTAGTGGCCGGGACAGGGCCTGGTTGACCGGGGAGCTGTTTTTT.

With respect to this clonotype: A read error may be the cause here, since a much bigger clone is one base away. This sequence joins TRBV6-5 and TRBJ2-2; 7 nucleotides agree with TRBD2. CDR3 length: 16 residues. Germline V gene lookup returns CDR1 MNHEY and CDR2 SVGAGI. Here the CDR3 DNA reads TGTACCAGCAGCTCAGCTAGCGGCGGGTGGGCCGGGGAGCTGTTTTTT. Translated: CTSSSASGGWAGELFF.

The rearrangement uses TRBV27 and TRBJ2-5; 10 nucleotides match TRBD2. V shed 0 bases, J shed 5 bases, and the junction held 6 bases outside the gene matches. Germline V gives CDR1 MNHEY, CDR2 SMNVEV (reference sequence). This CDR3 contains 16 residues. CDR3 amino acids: CASSLSVSGGYETQYF. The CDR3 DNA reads TGTGCCAGCAGTTTATCCGTTAGCGGGGGGTATGAGACCCAGTACTTC.